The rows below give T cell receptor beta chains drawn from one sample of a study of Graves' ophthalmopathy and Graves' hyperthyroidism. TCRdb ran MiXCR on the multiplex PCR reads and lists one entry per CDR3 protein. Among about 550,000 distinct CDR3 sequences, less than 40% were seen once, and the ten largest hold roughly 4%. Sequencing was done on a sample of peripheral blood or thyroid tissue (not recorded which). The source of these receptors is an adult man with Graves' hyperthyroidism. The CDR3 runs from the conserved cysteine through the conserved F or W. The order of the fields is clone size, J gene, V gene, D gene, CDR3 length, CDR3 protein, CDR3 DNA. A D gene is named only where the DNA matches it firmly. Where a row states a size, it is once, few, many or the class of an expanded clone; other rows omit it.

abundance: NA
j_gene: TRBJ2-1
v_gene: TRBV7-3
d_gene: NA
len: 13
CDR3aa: CASSPSDGLEQFF
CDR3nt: TGTGCCAGCAGCCCCTCGGACGGGCTTGAGCAGTTCTTC

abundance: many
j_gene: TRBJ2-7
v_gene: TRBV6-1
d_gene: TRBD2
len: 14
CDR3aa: CASSVGLAIYEQYF
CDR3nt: TGTGCCAGCAGTGTCGGACTAGCGATCTACGAGCAGTACTTC

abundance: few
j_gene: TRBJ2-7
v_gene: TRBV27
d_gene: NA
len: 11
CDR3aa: CATARGSEQYF
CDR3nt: TGTGCCACCGCTAGAGGTTCCGAGCAGTACTTC

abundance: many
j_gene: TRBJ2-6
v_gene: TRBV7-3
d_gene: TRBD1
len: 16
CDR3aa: CASSLAGGTGANVLTF
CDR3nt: TGTGCCAGCAGCTTGGCAGGGGGCACGGGGGCCAACGTCCTGACTTTC

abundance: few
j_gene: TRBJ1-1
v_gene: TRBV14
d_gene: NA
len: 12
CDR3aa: CASSRQGLGAFF
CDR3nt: TGTGCCAGCAGCCGGCAGGGGTTGGGAGCTTTCTTT

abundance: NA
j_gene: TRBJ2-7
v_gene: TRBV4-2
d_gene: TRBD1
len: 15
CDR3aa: CASSQDQGANYEQYF
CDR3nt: TGTGCCAGCAGCCAAGATCAGGGGGCGAACTACGAGCAGTACTTC

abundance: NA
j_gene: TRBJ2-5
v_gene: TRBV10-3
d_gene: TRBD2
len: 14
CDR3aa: CAISGLAGIETQYF
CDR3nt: TGTGCCATCAGCGGACTAGCGGGGATTGAGACCCAGTACTTC

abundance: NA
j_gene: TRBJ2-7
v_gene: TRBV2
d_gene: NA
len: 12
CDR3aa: CASSADPSVQYF
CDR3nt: TGTGCCAGCAGTGCAGACCCCTCGGTGCAGTACTTC

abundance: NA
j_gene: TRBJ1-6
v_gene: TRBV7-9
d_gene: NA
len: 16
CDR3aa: CASSTAAGTSNSPLHF
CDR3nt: TGTGCCAGCAGCACTGCCGCCGGGACAAGTAATTCACCCCTCCACTTT

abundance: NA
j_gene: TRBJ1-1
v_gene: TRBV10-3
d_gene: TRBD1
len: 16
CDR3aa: CAIRGTGISGNTEAFF
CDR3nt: TGTGCCATCAGAGGGACAGGAATCTCTGGAAACACTGAAGCTTTCTTT

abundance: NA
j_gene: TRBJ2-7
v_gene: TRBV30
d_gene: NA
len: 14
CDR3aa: CAWSVGGFVYEQYF
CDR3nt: TGTGCCTGGAGTGTTGGAGGGTTCGTCTACGAGCAGTACTTC

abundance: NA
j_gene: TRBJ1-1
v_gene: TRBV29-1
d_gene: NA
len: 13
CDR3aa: CSVGHRASTEAFF
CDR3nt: TGCAGCGTCGGACACAGGGCCTCCACTGAAGCTTTCTTT

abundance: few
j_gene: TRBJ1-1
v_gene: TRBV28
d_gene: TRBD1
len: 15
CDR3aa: CASSLGTGIYTEAFF
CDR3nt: TGTGCCAGCAGTTTAGGGACAGGGATTTACACTGAAGCTTTCTTT

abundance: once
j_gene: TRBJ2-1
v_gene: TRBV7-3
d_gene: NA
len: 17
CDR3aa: CASSLGTGPTIGNEQFF
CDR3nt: TGTGCCAGCAGCTTAGGGACCGGGCCAACCATTGGCAATGAGCAGTTCTTC

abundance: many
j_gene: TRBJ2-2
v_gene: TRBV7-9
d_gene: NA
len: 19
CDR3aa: CASSLARGYGGANTGELFF
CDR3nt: TGTGCCAGCAGCTTGGCGCGAGGGTACGGGGGCGCGAACACCGGGGAGCTGTTTTTT

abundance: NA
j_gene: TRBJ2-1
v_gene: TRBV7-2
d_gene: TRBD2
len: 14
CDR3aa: CASSLGLAVLEQFF
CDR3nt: TGTGCCAGCAGCCTAGGACTAGCGGTACTTGAGCAGTTCTTC

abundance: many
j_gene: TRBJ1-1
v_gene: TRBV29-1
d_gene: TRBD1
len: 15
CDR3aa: CSVDGQGGLGTEAFF
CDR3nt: TGCAGCGTTGACGGGCAGGGGGGCTTGGGCACTGAAGCTTTCTTT

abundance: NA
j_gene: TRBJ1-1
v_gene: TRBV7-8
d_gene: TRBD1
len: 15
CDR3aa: CASSFSRQGNTEAFF
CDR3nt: TGTGCCAGCAGCTTCTCCCGACAGGGTAACACTGAAGCTTTCTTT

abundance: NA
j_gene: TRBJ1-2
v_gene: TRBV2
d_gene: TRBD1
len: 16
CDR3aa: CASNPGQGFLGYGYTF
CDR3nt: TGTGCCAGCAACCCGGGACAGGGTTTTCTTGGCTATGGCTACACCTTC

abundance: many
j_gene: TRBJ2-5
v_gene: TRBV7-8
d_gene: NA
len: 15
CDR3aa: CASSLVGHVQETQYF
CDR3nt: TGTGCCAGCAGCTTAGTAGGCCATGTTCAAGAGACCCAGTACTTC

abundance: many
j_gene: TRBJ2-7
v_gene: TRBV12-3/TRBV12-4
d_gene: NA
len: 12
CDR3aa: CASSLQGPEQYF
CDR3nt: TGTGCCAGCAGTTTGCAGGGGCCCGAGCAGTACTTC

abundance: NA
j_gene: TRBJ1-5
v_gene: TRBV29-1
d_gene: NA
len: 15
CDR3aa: CSFGRTPYSNQPQHF
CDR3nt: TGCAGCTTTGGCCGGACTCCTTATAGCAATCAGCCCCAGCATTTT

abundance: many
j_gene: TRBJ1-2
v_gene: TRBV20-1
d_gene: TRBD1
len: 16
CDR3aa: CSARDQRTGGEGGYTF
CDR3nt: TGCAGTGCTAGAGATCAACGGACAGGGGGGGAAGGTGGCTACACCTTC

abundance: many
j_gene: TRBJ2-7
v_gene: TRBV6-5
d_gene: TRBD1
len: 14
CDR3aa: CASSYRGQVPEQYF
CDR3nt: TGTGCCAGCAGTTACCGAGGACAGGTTCCTGAGCAGTACTTC

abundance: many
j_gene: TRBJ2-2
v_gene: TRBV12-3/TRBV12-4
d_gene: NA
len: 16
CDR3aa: CASSFLGQGNTGELFF
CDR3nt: TGTGCCAGCAGTTTTTTAGGCCAGGGTAACACCGGGGAGCTGTTTTTT

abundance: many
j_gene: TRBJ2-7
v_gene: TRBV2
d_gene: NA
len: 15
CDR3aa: CASSASSTGTYEQYF
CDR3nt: TGTGCCAGCAGTGCATCATCGACAGGAACCTACGAGCAGTACTTC

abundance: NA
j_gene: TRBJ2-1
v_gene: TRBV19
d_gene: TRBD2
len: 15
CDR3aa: CASSIRTSGYNEQFF
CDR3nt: TGTGCCAGTAGTATTCGGACTAGCGGGTACAATGAGCAGTTCTTC

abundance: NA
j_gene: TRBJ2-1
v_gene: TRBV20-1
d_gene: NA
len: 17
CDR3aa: CSASPFGRGGQYNEQFF
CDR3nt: TGCAGTGCTAGCCCCTTCGGAAGGGGGGGACAGTACAATGAGCAGTTCTTC

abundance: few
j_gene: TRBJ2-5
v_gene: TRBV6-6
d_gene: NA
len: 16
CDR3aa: CASSYNRLGRQETQYF
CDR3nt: TGTGCCAGCAGTTACAACAGGTTAGGGAGACAAGAGACCCAGTACTTC

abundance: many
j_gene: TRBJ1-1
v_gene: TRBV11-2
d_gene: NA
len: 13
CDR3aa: CASSSHGQSGVFF
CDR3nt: TGTGCCAGCAGCTCGCACGGACAGTCGGGAGTGTTCTTT

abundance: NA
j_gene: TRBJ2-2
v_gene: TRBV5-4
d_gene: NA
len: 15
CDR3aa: CASSRRGGGAGELFF
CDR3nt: TGTGCCAGCAGCCGACGAGGGGGGGGGGCCGGGGAGCTGTTTTTT

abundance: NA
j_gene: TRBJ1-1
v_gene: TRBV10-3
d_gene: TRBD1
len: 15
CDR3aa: CAISEGGGETGEASF
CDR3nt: TGTGCCATCAGTGAAGGTGGTGGTGAGACAGGGGAAGCTTCCTTT

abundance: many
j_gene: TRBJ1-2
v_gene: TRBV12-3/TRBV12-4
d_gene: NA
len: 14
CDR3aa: CASSLGGLNYGYTF
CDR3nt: TGTGCCAGCAGTTTAGGGGGACTTAACTATGGCTACACCTTC

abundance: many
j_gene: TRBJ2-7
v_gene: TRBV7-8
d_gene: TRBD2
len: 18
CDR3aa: CASSLRSGLAGGGYEQYF
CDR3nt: TGTGCCAGCAGCCTAAGATCGGGACTAGCGGGAGGGGGTTACGAGCAGTACTTC

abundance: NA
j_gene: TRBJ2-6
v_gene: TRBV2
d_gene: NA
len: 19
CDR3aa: CASSEAGPGHFSGANVLTF
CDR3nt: TGTGCCAGCAGTGAAGCGGGACCGGGACATTTCTCTGGGGCCAACGTCCTGACTTTC

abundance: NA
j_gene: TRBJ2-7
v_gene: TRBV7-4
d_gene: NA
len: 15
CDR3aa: CASSFEGGPSYEQYF
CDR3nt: TGTGCCAGCAGCTTTGAGGGGGGCCCTAGCTACGAGCAGTACTTC

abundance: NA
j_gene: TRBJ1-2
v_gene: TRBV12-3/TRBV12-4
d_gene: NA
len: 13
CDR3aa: CAGSLRVSYGYTF
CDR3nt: TGTGCCGGCAGCCTCAGGGTTAGCTATGGCTACACCTTC

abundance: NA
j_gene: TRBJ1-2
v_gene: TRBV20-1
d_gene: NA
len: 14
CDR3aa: CSARDLGLAGGDTF
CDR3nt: TGCAGTGCTAGAGATTTGGGACTAGCGGGAGGTGACACCTTC

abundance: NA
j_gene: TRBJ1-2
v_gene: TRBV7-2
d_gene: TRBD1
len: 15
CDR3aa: CASSRQGASNYGYTF
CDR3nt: TGTGCCAGCAGCCGACAGGGGGCCTCTAACTATGGCTACACCTTC

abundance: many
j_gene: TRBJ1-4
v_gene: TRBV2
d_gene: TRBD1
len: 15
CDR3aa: CASRVSIGQGEKLFF
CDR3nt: TGTGCCAGCAGGGTCTCGATCGGACAGGGAGAAAAACTGTTTTTT

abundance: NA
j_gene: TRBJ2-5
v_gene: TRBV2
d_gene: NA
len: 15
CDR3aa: CASSDFAEGGNTQYF
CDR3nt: TGTGCCAGCAGTGATTTTGCTGAGGGGGGGAACACCCAGTACTTC

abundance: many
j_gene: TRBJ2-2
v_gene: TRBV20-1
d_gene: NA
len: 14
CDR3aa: CSARSQGTTGELFF
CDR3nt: TGCAGTGCTAGGTCCCAGGGGACCACCGGGGAGCTGTTTTTT

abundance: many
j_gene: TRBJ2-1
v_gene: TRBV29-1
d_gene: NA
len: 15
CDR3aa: CSVEGQKGSYNEQFF
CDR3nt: TGCAGCGTTGAAGGTCAGAAAGGCTCCTACAATGAGCAGTTCTTC